This is a list of T cell receptor beta chains from one sample in a study of beta chain features in type 1 diabetes. Clones were sequenced by immunoSEQ multiplex PCR, and TCRdb holds only the in-frame ones, with some missing. The data show 900,000 or so clones, 15% to 20% seen once. Sequenced sample: naive CD4+ T cells from blood. These receptor sequences come from a woman aged 18-29 years in good health. CDR3s include the opening cysteine and the closing phenylalanine or tryptophan. The D gene is left open where the match is weak. Clone size is given for some rows only: seen once, a few or many times, or a class if the clone is expanded.

V: TRBV23-1
J: TRBJ2-5
D: TRBD1
size: few
CDR3: CASSLVPGQGDGPAETQYF
DNA: TGCGCCAGCAGTCTCGTCCCGGGACAGGGTGATGGTCCGGCAGAGACCCAGTACTTC

V: TRBV2
J: TRBJ2-7
D: TRBD1
size: NA
CDR3: CASSGQGYYEQYF
DNA: TGTGCCAGCAGTGGACAGGGGTATTACGAGCAGTACTTC

V: TRBV28
J: TRBJ2-2
D: NA
size: few
CDR3: CASSLVQFTGELFF
DNA: TGTGCCAGCAGTTTAGTCCAATTCACCGGGGAGCTGTTTTTT

V: TRBV5-1
J: TRBJ2-1
D: TRBD2
size: few
CDR3: CASSRTSGPSYNEQFF
DNA: TGCGCCAGCAGCCGAACTAGCGGGCCCTCCTACAATGAGCAGTTCTTC

V: TRBV25-1
J: TRBJ2-1
D: NA
size: NA
CDR3: CASSETAGLASNEQFF
DNA: TGTGCCAGCAGTGAAACCGCAGGGCTGGCGAGCAATGAGCAGTTCTTC

V: TRBV7-2
J: TRBJ2-7
D: NA
size: few
CDR3: CASSRDSIYEQYF
DNA: TGTGCCAGCAGCCGGGACTCCATCTACGAGCAGTACTTC

V: TRBV25-1
J: TRBJ2-2
D: NA
size: few
CDR3: CASSGYRRGNTGELFF
DNA: TGTGCCAGCAGTGGTTACAGGAGGGGGAACACCGGGGAGCTGTTTTTT

V: TRBV5-1
J: TRBJ1-2
D: NA
size: few
CDR3: CASRRREAYGYTF
DNA: TGCGCCAGCCGTCGAAGGGAAGCCTATGGCTACACCTTC

V: TRBV18
J: TRBJ1-1
D: NA
size: NA
CDR3: CASSPRQGRTWTEAFF
DNA: TGTGCCAGCTCACCTAGGCAGGGGCGCACCTGGACTGAAGCTTTCTTT

V: TRBV9
J: TRBJ2-3
D: NA
size: few
CDR3: CASSVAAGLSDTQYF
DNA: TGTGCCAGCAGCGTAGCAGCCGGACTATCAGATACGCAGTATTTT

V: TRBV18
J: TRBJ2-5
D: TRBD2
size: few
CDR3: CASSPRGGLVQETQYF
DNA: TGTGCCAGCTCACCCCGCGGGGGGCTGGTCCAAGAGACCCAGTACTTC

V: TRBV6-5
J: TRBJ1-2
D: NA
size: NA
CDR3: CASKPTGAVDYGYTF
DNA: TGTGCCAGCAAACCGACGGGAGCTGTCGACTATGGCTACACCTTC

V: TRBV6-6
J: TRBJ2-7
D: NA
size: few
CDR3: CASSYSKGRTYEQYF
DNA: TGTGCCAGCAGTTACTCGAAGGGCAGGACCTACGAGCAGTACTTC

V: TRBV6-1
J: TRBJ2-7
D: NA
size: NA
CDR3: CASIPSIGTGDF
DNA: TGTGCCAGCATTCCTAGCATTGGGACGGGGGACTTC

V: TRBV10-3
J: TRBJ2-1
D: NA
size: NA
CDR3: CATLSGVSYNEQFF
DNA: TGTGCCACCCTTAGTGGGGTCTCCTACAATGAGCAGTTCTTC

V: TRBV28
J: TRBJ2-1
D: TRBD2
size: NA
CDR3: CASTPAGGPYNEQFF
DNA: TGTGCCAGCACCCCAGCGGGAGGGCCGTACAATGAGCAGTTCTTC

V: TRBV19
J: TRBJ2-1
D: TRBD2
size: few
CDR3: CASIRAPTSGRLSSNEQFF
DNA: TGTGCCAGTATCAGGGCACCAACAAGCGGGAGGCTTAGTAGTAATGAGCAGTTCTTC

V: TRBV27
J: TRBJ2-1
D: TRBD1
size: NA
CDR3: CASTRQGAGEYNEQFF
DNA: TGTGCCAGCACCCGACAGGGAGCCGGTGAATACAATGAGCAGTTCTTC

V: TRBV29-1
J: TRBJ1-1
D: TRBD1
size: NA
CDR3: CSVEDRGESEAFF
DNA: TGCAGCGTTGAAGACAGGGGGGAATCTGAAGCTTTCTTT

V: TRBV5-6
J: TRBJ2-7
D: NA
size: NA
CDR3: CASSLYPGLYEQYF
DNA: TGTGCCAGCAGCTTGTATCCCGGACTCTACGAGCAGTACTTC

V: TRBV25-1
J: TRBJ2-2
D: NA
size: few
CDR3: CASSDRLAEQTGELFF
DNA: TGTGCCAGCAGTGACAGGTTAGCGGAGCAAACCGGGGAGCTGTTTTTT

V: TRBV5-4
J: TRBJ2-1
D: NA
size: NA
CDR3: CASSPNRLVREQFF
DNA: TGTGCCAGCAGCCCCAACCGACTAGTACGAGAGCAGTTCTTC

V: TRBV9
J: TRBJ2-3
D: NA
size: NA
CDR3: CASSAAYGLDTQYF
DNA: TGTGCCAGCAGCGCGGCCTACGGGCTAGATACGCAGTATTTT

V: TRBV13
J: TRBJ2-1
D: TRBD1
size: few
CDR3: CASSLAPPPGQGTYNEQFF
DNA: TGTGCCAGCAGCTTAGCCCCTCCCCCGGGACAGGGAACCTACAATGAGCAGTTCTTC

V: TRBV28
J: TRBJ1-2
D: NA
size: NA
CDR3: CASSFGGTASNYGYTF
DNA: TGTGCCAGCAGTTTCGGCGGGACGGCATCTAACTATGGCTACACCTTC

V: TRBV6-5
J: TRBJ2-7
D: NA
size: NA
CDR3: CASTDRSWEQYF
DNA: TGTGCCAGCACTGACAGGTCGTGGGAGCAGTACTTC

V: TRBV7-9
J: TRBJ2-5
D: NA
size: NA
CDR3: CASSLDGRARETQYF
DNA: TGTGCCAGCAGCTTAGATGGTAGGGCCAGAGAGACCCAGTACTTC

V: TRBV7-2
J: TRBJ1-3
D: NA
size: few
CDR3: CASSLGVYSGNTIYF
DNA: TGTGCCAGCAGCTTAGGGGTTTACTCTGGAAACACCATATATTTT

V: TRBV19
J: TRBJ2-7
D: NA
size: NA
CDR3: CASSIVGLGYEQYF
DNA: TGTGCCAGTAGTATAGTGGGCTTGGGATACGAGCAGTACTTC

V: TRBV4-1
J: TRBJ2-1
D: TRBD2
size: NA
CDR3: CASSQPTSGRKNNEQFF
DNA: TGCGCCAGCAGCCAGCCCACTAGCGGGAGAAAGAACAATGAGCAGTTCTTC

V: TRBV28
J: TRBJ1-3
D: NA
size: NA
CDR3: CASSHGSTVAGNTIYF
DNA: TGTGCCAGCAGTCACGGGTCGACAGTTGCTGGAAACACCATATATTTT

V: TRBV28
J: TRBJ2-5
D: NA
size: NA
CDR3: CASSLQGVETQYF
DNA: TGTGCCAGCAGTTTACAGGGAGTGGAGACCCAGTACTTC

V: TRBV4-2
J: TRBJ2-3
D: TRBD2
size: NA
CDR3: CASSPEGSGVDTQYF
DNA: TGTGCCAGCAGCCCAGAGGGTAGCGGGGTGGATACGCAGTATTTT

V: TRBV6-5
J: TRBJ2-5
D: NA
size: NA
CDR3: CASKRGSQETQYF
DNA: TGTGCCAGCAAAAGGGGGTCCCAAGAGACCCAGTACTTC

V: TRBV7-2
J: TRBJ2-1
D: TRBD2
size: few
CDR3: CASSLKPGLAPYNEQFF
DNA: TGTGCCAGCAGCTTAAAGCCGGGACTAGCGCCGTACAATGAGCAGTTCTTC

V: TRBV5-1
J: TRBJ2-3
D: NA
size: NA
CDR3: CASSLVPDTQYF
DNA: TGCGCCAGCAGCTTGGTCCCCGATACGCAGTATTTT

V: TRBV6-5
J: TRBJ1-4
D: NA
size: few
CDR3: CASSYRGRRSEKLFF
DNA: TGTGCCAGCAGTTACAGGGGCAGGCGGTCGGAAAAACTGTTTTTT

V: TRBV7-9
J: TRBJ2-5
D: NA
size: NA
CDR3: CASSPRPGTPRETQYF
DNA: TGTGCCAGCAGCCCCCGCCCCGGGACACCGAGAGAGACCCAGTACTTC

V: TRBV5-6
J: TRBJ2-5
D: NA
size: NA
CDR3: CASSLGPSETETQYF
DNA: TGTGCCAGCAGCTTGGGCCCTAGCGAAACTGAGACCCAGTACTTC

V: TRBV7-2
J: TRBJ2-1
D: NA
size: NA
CDR3: CASSSGPAYNEQFF
DNA: TGTGCCAGCAGCTCAGGCCCTGCCTACAATGAGCAGTTCTTC